The sequence of this TCR beta chain was determined in a study of blood T cells in healthy people across ages. General observations from the study: TCR beta diversity was tightly associated with the proportion of naive T cells. Diversity estimated from one million T cells was considered an underestimate.

This CDR3 has 14 amino acids. V was clipped by 5 bases and J by 8 bases; unmatched bases: 8. Per germline, CDR1 SGHKS and CDR2 YYEKEE (reference sequence). This clonotype was observed many times. No antigen is known for it. A second PCR of 7 to 11 cycles used a sample-barcoded 5' primer and a J-beta primer mix. In TCRdb, the 5' RACE reads were re-called with MiXCR into one record per CDR3 protein. The sample includes approximately 700,000 distinct CDR3 sequences, less than 40% seen only once; the top ten take approximately 15%. The total RNA that was extracted per sample amounted to at least 5 micrograms.

The receptor was derived from a woman of 80 years or more in good health. V usage is TRBV5-5 and J usage is TRBJ2-2, with TRBD1 matching over 8 bases. The source material was blood. The CDR3 spells CASRLTGDLGELFF. CDR3 coding DNA: TGTGCCAGCAGACTGACAGGGGATTTAGGGGAGCTGTTTTTT.